The entry below gives a single T cell receptor beta chain sequence along with its context. The CDR3 runs 13 residues. Germline V gene data show CDR1 as MGHDK and CDR2 as SYGVNS. The junction had 5 bases not matched to a gene; V was cut back by 5 bases and J by 6 bases. Sequenced by immunoSEQ multiplex PCR; TCRdb stores in-frame clones only, minus some. This sample has around 78,000 clones, with nearly 90% found just once. This record comes from a study of radiation and T cells in renal cell carcinoma. Time point indicated: blood 4 weeks post-SBRT, at nephrectomy. Treatment here: 15 Gy SBRT to primary tumor, nephrectomy 4 weeks later.

The rearrangement links TRBV25-1 to TRBJ1-2, with TRBD1 matching over 8 bases. The starting material was blood, obtained from a patient whose treatment included radiotherapy and nephrectomy. This TCR derives from a woman in her seventies with renal cell carcinoma. The CDR3 protein is CASSIRDRNGYTF. CDR3 DNA: TGTGCCAGCAGTATCCGGGACAGGAATGGCTACACCTTC.